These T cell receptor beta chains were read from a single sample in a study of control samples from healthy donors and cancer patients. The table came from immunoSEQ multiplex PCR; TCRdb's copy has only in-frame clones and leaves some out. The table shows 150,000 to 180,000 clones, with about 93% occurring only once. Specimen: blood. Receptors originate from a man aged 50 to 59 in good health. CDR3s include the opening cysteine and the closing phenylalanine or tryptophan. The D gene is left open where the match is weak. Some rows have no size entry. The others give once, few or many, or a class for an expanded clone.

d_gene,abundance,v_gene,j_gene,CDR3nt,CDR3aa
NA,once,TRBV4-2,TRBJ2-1,TGTGCCAGCAGCCAAGACCCGAGCTCCTACAATGAGCAGTTCTTC,CASSQDPSSYNEQFF
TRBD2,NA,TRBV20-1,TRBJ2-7,TGCAGTGCTAGTCGCCCTAGCGGGATGACTGTTTACGAGCAGTACTTC,CSASRPSGMTVYEQYF
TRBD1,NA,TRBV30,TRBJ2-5,TGTGCCTGGAGTGGGGGACAGGGATCGGAGACCCAGTACTTC,CAWSGGQGSETQYF
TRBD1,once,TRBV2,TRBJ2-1,TGTGCCAGCAGTCGAATACAGGGGCGGAATGAGCAGTTCTTC,CASSRIQGRNEQFF
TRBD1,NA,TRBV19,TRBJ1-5,TGTGCCAGTAGTATCCGACAGGGGGCAGGTCAGCCCCAGCATTTT,CASSIRQGAGQPQHF
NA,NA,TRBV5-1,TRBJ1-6,TGCGCCAGCAGCTTAGATATGGGGGTGAATTCACCCCTCCACTTT,CASSLDMGVNSPLHF
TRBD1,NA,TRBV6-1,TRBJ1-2,TGTGCCAGCAGTGAGGGGACAGCGGCCCTCTATGGCTACACCTTC,CASSEGTAALYGYTF
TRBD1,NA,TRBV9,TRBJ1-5,TGTGCCAGCAGCCAAACAGGGGGCAATCAGCCCCAGCATTTT,CASSQTGGNQPQHF
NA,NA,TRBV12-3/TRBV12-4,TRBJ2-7,TGTGCCAGCAGTTTCCGCCAGGGCCACGAGCAGTACTTC,CASSFRQGHEQYF
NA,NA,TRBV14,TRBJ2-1,TGTGCCAGCAGCCAAGACTACAATGAGCAGTTCTTC,CASSQDYNEQFF
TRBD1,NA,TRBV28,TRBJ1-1,TGTGCCAGCAGTTTAGGGGACAGGAGGAACACTGAAGCTTTCTTT,CASSLGDRRNTEAFF
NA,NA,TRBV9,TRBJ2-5,TGTGCCAGCAGCGCAGGGACCGGAGAGACCCAGTACTTC,CASSAGTGETQYF
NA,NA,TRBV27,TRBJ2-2,TGTGCCAGCAGTTTCGGAGTGGGCACCGGGGAGCTGTTTTTT,CASSFGVGTGELFF
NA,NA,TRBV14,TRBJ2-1,TGTGCCAGCAGCGCCCGGACAGGGAACGGGAGGGAATACAATGAGCAGTTCTTC,CASSARTGNGREYNEQFF
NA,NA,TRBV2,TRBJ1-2,TGTGCCAGCAGTCCCGAAGGTTTGGACTTAGGCACCTTC,CASSPEGLDLGTF
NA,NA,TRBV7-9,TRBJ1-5,TGTGCCAGCAGCGGGGACGGGGGTCAGCCCCAGCATTTT,CASSGDGGQPQHF
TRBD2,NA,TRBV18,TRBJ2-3,TGTGCCAGCTCACCATTTGCGGGAGGGCCGTCAGATACGCAGTATTTT,CASSPFAGGPSDTQYF
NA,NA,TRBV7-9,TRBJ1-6,TGTGCCAGCAGCGTACCCGCCCTCCACTTT,CASSVPALHF
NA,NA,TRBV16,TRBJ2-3,TGTGCCAGCAGCCAAGACAGGCGCCAGGGCGGCGCAGATACGCAGTATTTT,CASSQDRRQGGADTQYF
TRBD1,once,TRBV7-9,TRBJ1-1,TGTGCCAGCAGCCTCCGACAGGGGGTGAACACTGAAGCTTTCTTT,CASSLRQGVNTEAFF
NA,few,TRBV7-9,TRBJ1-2,TGTGCCAGCAGCTTAAGTTACGAGGGTGGCTACACCTTC,CASSLSYEGGYTF
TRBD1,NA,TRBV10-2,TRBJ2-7,TGCGCCAGCAGGGAGACAGGGAGAACCTACGAGCAGTACTTC,CASRETGRTYEQYF
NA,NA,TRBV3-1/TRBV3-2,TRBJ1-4,TGTGCCAGCAGCCAAGGGGAAAAACTGTTTTTT,CASSQGEKLFF
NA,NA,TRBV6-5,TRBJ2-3,TGTGCCACCTCACCCCGGTCGGGGAGCACAGATACGCAGTATTTT,CATSPRSGSTDTQYF
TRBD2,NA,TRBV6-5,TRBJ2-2,TGTGCTACGGGACTAGCGGCGAGGAACACCGGGGAGCTGTTTTTT,CATGLAARNTGELFF
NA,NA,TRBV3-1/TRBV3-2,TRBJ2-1,TGTGCCAGCAGCCAAGGGGGAGCGGAGCGCTCCCCTTTGAATGAGCAGTTCTTC,CASSQGGAERSPLNEQFF
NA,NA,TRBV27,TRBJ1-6,TGTGCCAGCGGGAGGGGCAGCTCCTATAATTCACCCCTCCACTTT,CASGRGSSYNSPLHF
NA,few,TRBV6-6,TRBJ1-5,TGTGCCAGCAGCCAAGGTGGAGAGATAAGCAATCAGCCCCAGCATTTT,CASSQGGEISNQPQHF
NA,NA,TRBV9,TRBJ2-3,TGTGCCAGCAGCGTAGTAGGACAGAGCACAGATACGCAGTATTTT,CASSVVGQSTDTQYF
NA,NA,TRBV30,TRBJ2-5,TGTGCCTGGAGTGTGGGGAGAGCGCAAGAGACCCAGTACTTC,CAWSVGRAQETQYF
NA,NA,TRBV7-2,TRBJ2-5,TGTGCCAGCGGTCGGGGGACAGTTCCGACGGAGACCCAGTACTTC,CASGRGTVPTETQYF
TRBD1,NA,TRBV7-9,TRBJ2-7,TGTGCCAGCAGCGGACGACAGGGGATGCACGAGCAGTACTTC,CASSGRQGMHEQYF
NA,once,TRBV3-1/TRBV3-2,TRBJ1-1,TGTGCCAGCAGTTTAACCCCCCACAGGGCGCACACTGAAGCTTTCTTT,CASSLTPHRAHTEAFF
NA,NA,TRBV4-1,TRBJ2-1,TGCGCCAGCAGCCAAGACAAAGGGCTGGGGAGCTCCTACAATGAGCAGTTCTTC,CASSQDKGLGSSYNEQFF
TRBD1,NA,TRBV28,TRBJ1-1,TGTGCCAGCAGTTTAGGCGGACAGGGAGTCTCTGAAGCTTTCTTT,CASSLGGQGVSEAFF
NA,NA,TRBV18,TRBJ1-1,TGTGCCAGCTCACCACAGGTGCGCCGGTTAAACACTGAAGCTTTCTTT,CASSPQVRRLNTEAFF
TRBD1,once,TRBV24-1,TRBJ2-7,TGTGCCACCAGTGACCCCGGGACAGGGGGCTACGAGCAGTACTTC,CATSDPGTGGYEQYF
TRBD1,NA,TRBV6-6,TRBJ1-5,TGTGCCAGCAGTTACTCAACAGGGGGTTATCAGCCCCAGCATTTT,CASSYSTGGYQPQHF
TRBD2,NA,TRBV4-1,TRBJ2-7,TGCGCCAGCAGCCAAGGGACTAGCGGGAGGGCCTGGTCCTACGAGCAGTACTTC,CASSQGTSGRAWSYEQYF
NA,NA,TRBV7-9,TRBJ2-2,TGTGCCAGCAGCTTCGCGGGTAGTCGTGGGTTGTCGGCCGGGGAGCTGTTTTTT,CASSFAGSRGLSAGELFF
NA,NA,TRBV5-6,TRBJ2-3,TGTGCCAGCAGCTTCCAGAGCGCAGATACGCAGTATTTT,CASSFQSADTQYF
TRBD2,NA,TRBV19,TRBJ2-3,TGTGCCAGTAGGGGTAGCGGGAGGGTGGATACGCAGTATTTT,CASRGSGRVDTQYF
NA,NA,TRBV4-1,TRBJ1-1,TGCGCCAGCAGCCAAGATTACAAGAACACTGAAGCTTTCTTT,CASSQDYKNTEAFF
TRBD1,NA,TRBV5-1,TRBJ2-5,TGCGCCAGCAGTCCGGGACAGGGGCGGAACCAAGAGACCCAGTACTTC,CASSPGQGRNQETQYF
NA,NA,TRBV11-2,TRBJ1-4,TGTGCCAGCAGCTTTGGCAGGGGTAATGAAAAACTGTTTTTT,CASSFGRGNEKLFF
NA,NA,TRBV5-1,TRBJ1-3,TGCGCCAGCAGCGTCTCCGGGACGGCTGGAAACACCATATATTTT,CASSVSGTAGNTIYF
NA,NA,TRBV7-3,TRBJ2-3,TGTGCCAGCAGCTTAACGTCCGGGGGAGGCGCGGCGGGTGCTCTGAAGGTAGATACGCAGTATTTT,CASSLTSGGGAAGALKVDTQYF
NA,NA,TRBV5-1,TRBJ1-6,TGCGCCAGCAGCTACTTGGGACCCGCCGCGAATTCACCCCTCCACTTT,CASSYLGPAANSPLHF
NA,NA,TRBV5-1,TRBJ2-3,TGCGCCAGCAGCTTGGAACAACAGATTAGCACAGATACGCAGTATTTT,CASSLEQQISTDTQYF
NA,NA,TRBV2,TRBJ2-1,TGTGCCAGCAGTGAAAGCAGTAGCCATGAGCAGTTCTTC,CASSESSSHEQFF
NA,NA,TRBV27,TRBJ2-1,TGTGCCAGCAGTTTAATCGGGAATGAGCAGTTCTTC,CASSLIGNEQFF
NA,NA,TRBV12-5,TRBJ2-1,TGTGCTAGTGGCGGAGGGCCCTCGTTTTTAAATGAGCAGTTCTTC,CASGGGPSFLNEQFF
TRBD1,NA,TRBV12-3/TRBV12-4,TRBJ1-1,TGTGCCAGCACCCAGGACAGGCCCAATGAAGCTTTCTTT,CASTQDRPNEAFF
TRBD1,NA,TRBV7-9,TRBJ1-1,TGTGCCAGCAGTTACCGACAGGGGAAAGACACTGAAGCTTTCTTT,CASSYRQGKDTEAFF
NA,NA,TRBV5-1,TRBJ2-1,TGCGCCAGCAGCTCAAGGACTCGTAACGCCTACAATGAGCAGTTCTTC,CASSSRTRNAYNEQFF
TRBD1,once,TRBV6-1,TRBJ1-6,TGTGCCAGCAGTGATATGACAGGGTTAGGGAATAATTCACCCCTCCACTTT,CASSDMTGLGNNSPLHF
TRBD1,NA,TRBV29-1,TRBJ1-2,TGCAGCGTTGAGACAGGGGGACATGGAGGCTACACCTTC,CSVETGGHGGYTF